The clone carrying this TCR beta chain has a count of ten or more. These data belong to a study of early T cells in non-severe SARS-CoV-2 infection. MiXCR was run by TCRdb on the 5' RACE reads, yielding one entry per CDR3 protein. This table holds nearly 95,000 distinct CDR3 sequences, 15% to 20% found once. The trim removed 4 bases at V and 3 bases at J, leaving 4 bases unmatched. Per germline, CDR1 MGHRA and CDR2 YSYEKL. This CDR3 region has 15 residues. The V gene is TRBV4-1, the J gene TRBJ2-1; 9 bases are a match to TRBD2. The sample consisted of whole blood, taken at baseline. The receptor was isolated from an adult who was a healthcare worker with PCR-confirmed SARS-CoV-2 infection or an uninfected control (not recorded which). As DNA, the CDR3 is TGCGCCAGCAGCCCGGGAGCGGGAGGCTACAATGAGCAGTTCTTC. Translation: CASSPGAGGYNEQFF.